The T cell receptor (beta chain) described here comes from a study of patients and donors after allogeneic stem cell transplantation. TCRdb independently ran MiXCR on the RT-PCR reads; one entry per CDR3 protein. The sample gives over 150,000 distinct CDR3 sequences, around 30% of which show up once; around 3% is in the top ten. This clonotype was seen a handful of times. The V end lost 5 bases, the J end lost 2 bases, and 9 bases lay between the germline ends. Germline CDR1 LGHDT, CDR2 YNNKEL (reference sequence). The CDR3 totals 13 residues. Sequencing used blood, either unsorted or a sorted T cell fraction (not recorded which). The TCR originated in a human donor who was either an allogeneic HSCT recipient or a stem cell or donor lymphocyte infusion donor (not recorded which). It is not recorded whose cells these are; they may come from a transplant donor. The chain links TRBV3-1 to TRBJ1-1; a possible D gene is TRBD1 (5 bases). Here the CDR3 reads CASSTTGNTEAFF. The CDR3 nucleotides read TGTGCCAGCAGCACAACAGGTAACACTGAAGCTTTCTTT.